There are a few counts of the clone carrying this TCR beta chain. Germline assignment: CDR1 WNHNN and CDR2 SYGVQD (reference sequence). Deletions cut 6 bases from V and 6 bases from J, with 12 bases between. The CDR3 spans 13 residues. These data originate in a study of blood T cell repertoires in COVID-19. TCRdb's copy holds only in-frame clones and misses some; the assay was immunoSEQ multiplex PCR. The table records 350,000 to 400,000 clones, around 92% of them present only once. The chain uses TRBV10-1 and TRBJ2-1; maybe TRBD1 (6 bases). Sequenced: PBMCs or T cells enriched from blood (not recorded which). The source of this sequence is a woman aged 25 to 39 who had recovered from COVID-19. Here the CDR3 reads CASSRGGFNEQFF. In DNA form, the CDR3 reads TGCGCCAGCAGCCGAGGGGGATTCAATGAGCAGTTCTTC.